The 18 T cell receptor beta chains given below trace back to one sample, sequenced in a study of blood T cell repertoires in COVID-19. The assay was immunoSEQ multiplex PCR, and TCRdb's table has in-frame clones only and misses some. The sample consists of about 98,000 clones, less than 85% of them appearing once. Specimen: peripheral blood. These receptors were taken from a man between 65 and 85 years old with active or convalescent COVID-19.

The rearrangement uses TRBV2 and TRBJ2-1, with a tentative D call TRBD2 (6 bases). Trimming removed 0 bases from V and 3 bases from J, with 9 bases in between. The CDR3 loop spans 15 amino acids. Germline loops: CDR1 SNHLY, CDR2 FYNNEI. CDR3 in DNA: TGTGCCAGCAGTGAAGCGGGGGGAAACTACAATGAGCAGTTCTTC. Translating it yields CASSEAGGNYNEQFF.

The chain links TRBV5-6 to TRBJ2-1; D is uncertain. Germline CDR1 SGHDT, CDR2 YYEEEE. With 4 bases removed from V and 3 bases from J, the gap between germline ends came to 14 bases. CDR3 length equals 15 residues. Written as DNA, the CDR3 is TGTGCCAGCAGCGCCCCGGGTCAGCACTACAATGAGCAGTTCTTC. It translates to CASSAPGQHYNEQFF.

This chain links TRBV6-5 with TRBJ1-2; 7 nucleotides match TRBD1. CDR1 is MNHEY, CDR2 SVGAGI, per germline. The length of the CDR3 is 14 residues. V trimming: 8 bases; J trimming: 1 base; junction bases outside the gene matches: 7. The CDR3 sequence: CASGTDTNNYGYTF. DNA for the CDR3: TGTGCCAGCGGGACAGATACGAATAACTATGGCTACACCTTC.

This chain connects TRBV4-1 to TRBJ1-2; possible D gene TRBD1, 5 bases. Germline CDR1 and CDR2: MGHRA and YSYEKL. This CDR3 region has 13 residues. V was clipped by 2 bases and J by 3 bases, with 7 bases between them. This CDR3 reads CASSQQGDYGYTF. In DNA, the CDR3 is TGCGCCAGCAGCCAACAGGGTGACTATGGCTACACCTTC.

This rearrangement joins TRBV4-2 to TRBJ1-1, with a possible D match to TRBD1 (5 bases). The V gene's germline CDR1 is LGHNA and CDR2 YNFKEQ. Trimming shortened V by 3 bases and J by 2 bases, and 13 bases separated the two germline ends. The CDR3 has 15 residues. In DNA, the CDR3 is TGTGCCAGCAGCCAGGGCCAGACAGTAAACACTGAAGCTTTCTTT. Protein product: CASSQGQTVNTEAFF.

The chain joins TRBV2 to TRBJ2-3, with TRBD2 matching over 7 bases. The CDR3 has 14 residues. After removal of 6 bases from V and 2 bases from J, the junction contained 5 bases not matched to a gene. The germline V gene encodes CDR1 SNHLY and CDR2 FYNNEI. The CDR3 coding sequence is TGTGCCAGCAGATTGAGACTAGCCACAGATACGCAGTATTTT. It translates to CASRLRLATDTQYF.

Written as DNA, the CDR3 is TGTGCCAGTAGTCAAGATAGTTTCGGGGAGCTGTTTTTT. It is translated as CASSQDSFGELFF. V is TRBV19 and J is TRBJ2-2; D remains ambiguous. The CDR3 consists of 13 residues. CDR1 and CDR2 (germline): LNHDA, SQIVND (reference sequence). The V and J ends lost 5 bases and 7 bases respectively, with 11 bases between them.

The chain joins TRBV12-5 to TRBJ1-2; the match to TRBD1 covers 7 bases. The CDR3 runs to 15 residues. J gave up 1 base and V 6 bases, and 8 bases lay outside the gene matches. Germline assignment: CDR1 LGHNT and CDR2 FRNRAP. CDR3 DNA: TGTGCTAGTGGCTCGGGACAGAACTTTAACTATGGCTACACCTTC. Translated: CASGSGQNFNYGYTF.

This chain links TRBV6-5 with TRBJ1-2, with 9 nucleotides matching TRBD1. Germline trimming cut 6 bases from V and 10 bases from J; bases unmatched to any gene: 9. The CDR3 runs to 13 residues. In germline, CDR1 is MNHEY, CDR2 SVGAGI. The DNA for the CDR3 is TGTGCCAGCAGGCCCGGACAGGGGAGGGACTACACCTTC. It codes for CASRPGQGRDYTF.

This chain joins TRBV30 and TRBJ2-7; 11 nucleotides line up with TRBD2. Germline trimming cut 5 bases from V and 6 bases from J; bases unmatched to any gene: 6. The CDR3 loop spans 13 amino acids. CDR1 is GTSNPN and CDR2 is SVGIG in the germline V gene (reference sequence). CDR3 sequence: CAWDSGGAFEQYF. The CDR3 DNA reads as TGTGCCTGGGATAGCGGGGGGGCCTTCGAGCAGTACTTC. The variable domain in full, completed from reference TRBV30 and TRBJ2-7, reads SQTIHQWPATLVQPVGSPLSLECTVEGTSNPNLYWYRQAAGRGLQLLFYSVGIGQISSEVPQNLSASRPQDRQFILSSKKLLLSDSGFYLCAWDSGGAFEQYFGPGTRLTVT.

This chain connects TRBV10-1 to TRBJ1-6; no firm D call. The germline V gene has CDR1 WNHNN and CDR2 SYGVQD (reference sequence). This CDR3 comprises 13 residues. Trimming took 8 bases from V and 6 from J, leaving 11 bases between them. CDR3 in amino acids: CASSRQSNSPLHF. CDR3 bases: TGCGCCAGCTCGCGGCAGAGTAATTCACCCCTCCACTTT.

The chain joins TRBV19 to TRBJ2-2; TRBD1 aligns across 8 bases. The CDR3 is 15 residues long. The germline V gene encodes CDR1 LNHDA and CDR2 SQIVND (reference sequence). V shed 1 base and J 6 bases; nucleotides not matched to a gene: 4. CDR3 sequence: CASSIGQGASGELFF. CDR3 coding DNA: TGTGCCAGTAGTATAGGTCAGGGGGCGTCCGGGGAGCTGTTTTTT.

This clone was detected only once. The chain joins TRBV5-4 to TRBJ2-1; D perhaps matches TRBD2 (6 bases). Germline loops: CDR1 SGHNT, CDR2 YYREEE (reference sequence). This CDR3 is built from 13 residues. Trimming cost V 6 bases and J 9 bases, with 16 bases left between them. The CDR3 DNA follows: TGTGCCAGCAACGAACCCACCGGGGGTGAGCAGTTCTTC. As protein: CASNEPTGGEQFF.

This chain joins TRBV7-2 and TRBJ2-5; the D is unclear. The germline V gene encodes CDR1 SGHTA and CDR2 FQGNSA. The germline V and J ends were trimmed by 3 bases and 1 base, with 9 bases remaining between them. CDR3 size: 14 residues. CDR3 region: CASSFRPSQETQYF. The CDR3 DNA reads TGTGCCAGCAGCTTTCGGCCTAGCCAAGAGACCCAGTACTTC. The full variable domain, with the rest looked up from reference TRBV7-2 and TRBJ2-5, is GAGVSQSPSNKVTEKGKDVELRCDPISGHTALYWYRQSLGQGLEFLIYFQGNSAPDKSGLPSDRFSAERTGGSVSTLTIQRTQQEDSAVYLCASSFRPSQETQYFGPGTRLLVL.

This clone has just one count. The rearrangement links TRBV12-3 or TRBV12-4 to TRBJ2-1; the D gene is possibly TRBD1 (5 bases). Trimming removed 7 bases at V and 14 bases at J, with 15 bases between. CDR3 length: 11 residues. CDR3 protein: CASTDQGAKFF. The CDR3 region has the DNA TGTGCCAGCACCGACCAAGGGGCCAAGTTCTTC.

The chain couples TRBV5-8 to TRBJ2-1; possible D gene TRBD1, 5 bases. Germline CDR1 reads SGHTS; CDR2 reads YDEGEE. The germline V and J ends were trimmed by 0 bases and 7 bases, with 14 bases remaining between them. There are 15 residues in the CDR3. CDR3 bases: TGTGCCAGCAGCTTGGATTTTACAGGCCCGAATGAGCAGTTCTTC. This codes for CASSLDFTGPNEQFF.

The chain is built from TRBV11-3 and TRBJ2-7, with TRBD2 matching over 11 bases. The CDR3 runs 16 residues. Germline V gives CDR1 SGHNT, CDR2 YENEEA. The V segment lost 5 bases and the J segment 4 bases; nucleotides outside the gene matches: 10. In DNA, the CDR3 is TGTGCCAGCAGCCGACGATTAGCGGGGGGGCAGTACGAGCAGTACTTC. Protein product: CASSRRLAGGQYEQYF. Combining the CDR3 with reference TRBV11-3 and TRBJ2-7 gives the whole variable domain EAGVVQSPRYKIIEKKQPVAFWCNPISGHNTLYWYLQNLGQGPELLIRYENEEAVDDSQLPKDRFSAERLKGVDSTLKIQPAELGDSAVYLCASSRRLAGGQYEQYFGPGTRLTVT.

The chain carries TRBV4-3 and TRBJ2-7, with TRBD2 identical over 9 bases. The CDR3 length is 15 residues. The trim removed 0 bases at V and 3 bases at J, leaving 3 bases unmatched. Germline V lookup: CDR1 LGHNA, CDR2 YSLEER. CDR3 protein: CASSQEGGGVYEQYF. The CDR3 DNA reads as TGCGCCAGCAGCCAAGAGGGCGGGGGGGTCTACGAGCAGTACTTC.